This TCR beta chain was recovered during a study of shared clonotypes between healthy human individuals. V gave up 4 bases and J gave up 0 bases, with 10 bases separating them. Germline lookup yields CDR1 PRHDT and CDR2 FYEKMQ (reference sequence). This CDR3 is built from 14 residues. About this clone: As yet, its antigen is unknown. This sample includes further DNA sequences coding for the same CDR3.

Donors included only healthy HIV-negative adults lacking recent acute infections or vaccinations. Study-wide results and limits: Among donors, sharing of clonotypes was expected to be affected by sequencing depth.

Deep level was the assay's run setting. The protocol was immunoSEQ multiplex PCR, while the TCRdb copy is restricted to in-frame clones and leaves out a portion. The sample shows approximately 500,000 clones, roughly 80% of them seen only once. The sequence was collected from a woman aged 40 to 55 in good health. Some clones in this sample may be carry-over from other donors' samples. Material for sequencing was PBMCs. The V gene is TRBV13, the J gene TRBJ2-7, with D perhaps assigned TRBD1 or TRBD2 (5 bases each). CDR3 DNA sequence: TGTGCCAGCAGCTCCGGGACGCCCTCCTACGAGCAGTACTTC. This codes for CASSSGTPSYEQYF.